The source of this T cell receptor beta chain is a study of early T cells in non-severe SARS-CoV-2 infection. Overall study results and limits: In VDJdb matching, anti-spike CD8 responses were favored while private and CD4 specificities went missing.

Unique molecular identifiers were affixed to single, distinct cDNA molecules. From the 5' RACE reads, TCRdb called clonotypes with MiXCR, one entry per CDR3 protein. The sample lists approximately 48,000 distinct CDR3 sequences, under 7.5% occurring once. The germline V gene encodes CDR1 SGHKS and CDR2 YYEKEE (reference sequence). The V gene lost 1 base and the J gene lost 6 bases, with 11 bases spanning the gap. The CDR3 has 14 amino acids. This clonotype was recorded many times. No antigen is known for it. This receptor was taken from an adult who was a healthcare worker with PCR-confirmed SARS-CoV-2 infection or an uninfected control (not recorded which). Sequences were derived from whole blood, sampled at baseline. The chain combines TRBV5-5 with TRBJ1-5; D ambiguous. CDR3 sequence (DNA): TGTGCCAGCAGCTTGCTCCTTGAGGGTCAGCCCCAGCATTTT. Protein product: CASSLLLEGQPQHF.